One and the same sample provided the 23 T cell receptor beta chains below, sequenced in a study of blood T cell repertoires in COVID-19. Profiling relied on immunoSEQ multiplex PCR, and the TCRdb table lists in-frame clones only, not all of them. The sample has 110,000 to 150,000 clones, about 80% seen once. Sequenced: peripheral blood. The receptors were sampled from a human donor in a cohort sampled during active COVID-19.

The chain links TRBV5-6 to TRBJ1-6, with D tentatively TRBD1 (6 bases). V lost 0 bases and J lost 9, with 7 bases in between. This CDR3 has 13 residues. Germline loops: CDR1 SGHDT, CDR2 YYEEEE. The CDR3 spells CASSLDRASPLHF. The CDR3 DNA follows: TGTGCCAGCAGCTTGGACAGGGCTTCACCCCTCCACTTT. Supplemented by reference TRBV5-6 and TRBJ1-6, the full variable domain reads DAGVTQSPTHLIKTRGQQVTLRCSPKSGHDTVSWYQQALGQGPQFIFQYYEEEERQRGNFPDRFSGHQFPNYSSELNVNALLLGDSALYLCASSLDRASPLHFGNGTRLTVT.

The chain has TRBV6-1 and TRBJ2-7; 12 nucleotides match TRBD1. The junction had 11 bases not matched to a gene; V was cut back by 7 bases and J by 7 bases. The CDR3 runs to 15 residues. CDR1 MNHNS and CDR2 SASEGT come from the germline V gene. The CDR3, as DNA: TGTGCCAGCAACCGACCGGGACAGGGGGCTCGGGAGCAGTACTTC. This sequence encodes CASNRPGQGAREQYF.

The CDR3 DNA reads as TGTGCCAGCGCGGCAACAGGGGCGGGAGAGCAGTTCTTC. The encoded protein is CASAATGAGEQFF. The chain uses TRBV6-4 and TRBJ2-1, with D possibly matching TRBD1 (7 bases). The CDR3 is 13 residues long. Trimming shortened V by 8 bases and J by 10 bases, and 18 bases separated the two germline ends. Germline CDR1 MRHNA, CDR2 SNTAGT.

The J gene is TRBJ2-5, the V gene TRBV3-1 (or the pseudogene TRBV3-2), with D perhaps TRBD1 (7 bases). Deletions cut 0 bases from V and 10 bases from J, with 18 bases between. Germline V gene data show CDR1 as LGHDT and CDR2 as YNNKEL (reference sequence). The CDR3 consists of 15 residues. CDR3 sequence reads: CASSQEGVRGVRQYF. The CDR3, as DNA: TGTGCCAGCAGCCAAGAAGGGGTCAGGGGGGTACGCCAGTACTTC.

The V gene is TRBV6-2 or TRBV6-3, the J gene TRBJ2-5; 8 bases are shared with TRBD1. V shed 2 bases, J shed 3 bases, and the junction held 8 bases outside the gene matches. Germline lookup yields CDR1 MNHEY and CDR2 SVGEGT. The CDR3 sequence is 16 residues long. The CDR3 DNA reads as TGTGCCAGCAGTTACGGATTTGACAGGGGAAAAGAGACCCAGTACTTC. Its translation: CASSYGFDRGKETQYF.

This clone was observed a handful of times. The chain is built from TRBV10-3 and TRBJ2-3; the match to TRBD2 covers 11 bases. This CDR3 comprises 13 residues. Germline-derived CDR1 and CDR2 are ENHRY and SYGVKD. V trimming: 10 bases; J trimming: 2 bases; junction bases outside the gene matches: 2. The CDR3 coding sequence is TGTGCCACTAGCGGGGGGCCCACAGATACGCAGTATTTT. Translation gives CATSGGPTDTQYF.

This clone was seen only a few times. CDR3 nucleotide sequence: TGTGCCAGCAGCGGAGGTCGGACGTGGGATTCACCCCTCCACTTT. Amino acids: CASSGGRTWDSPLHF. The rearrangement links TRBV7-9 to TRBJ1-6; unclear D gene. Germline CDR1 reads SEHNR; CDR2 reads FQNEAQ (reference sequence). The CDR3 loop spans 15 amino acids. V was trimmed by 5 bases and J by 8 bases, leaving 16 bases between them. The whole variable domain, filled in from reference TRBV7-9 and TRBJ1-6, reads DTGVSQNPRHKITKRGQNVTFRCDPISEHNRLYWYRQTLGQGPEFLTYFQNEAQLEKSRLLSDRFSAERPKGSFSTLEIQRTEQGDSAMYLCASSGGRTWDSPLHFGNGTRLTVT.

The V call is TRBV18, the J call TRBJ1-2; 9 bases align to TRBD1. The CDR3 loop spans 17 amino acids. Unmatched junction bases numbered 14, after V lost 3 bases and J lost 6 bases. The V gene's germline CDR1 is KGHSH and CDR2 LQKENI. Written as DNA, the CDR3 is TGTGCCAGCTCACCGCCCGACAGGGGGTTGGGGATCGATGGCTACACCTTC. Residues: CASSPPDRGLGIDGYTF.

The rearrangement uses TRBV3-1 (or the pseudogene TRBV3-2) and TRBJ2-5; weak D call: TRBD2 (5 bases). The ends were cut back, 1 base at V and 4 bases at J, with 7 bases in the middle. The CDR3 runs to 13 residues. Germline CDR1 is LGHDT and CDR2 is YNNKEL (reference sequence). The CDR3 coding sequence is TGTGCCAGCAGCCAAGTTGGGAGAGAGACCCAGTACTTC. Translated, it gives CASSQVGRETQYF.

This chain joins TRBV10-3 and TRBJ2-3; D unclear. The V end lost 0 bases, the J end lost 13 bases, and 11 bases lay between the germline ends. The CDR3 is 12 residues long. CDR1 and CDR2 (germline): ENHRY, SYGVKD. CDR3 region: CAISESYGQEYF. Written as DNA, the CDR3 is TGTGCCATCAGTGAGTCGTATGGGCAGGAGTATTTT.

The rearrangement uses TRBV5-1 and TRBJ1-4; D perhaps matches TRBD1 (6 bases). From germline, CDR1 is SGHRS and CDR2 YFSETQ. Deletions cut 4 bases from V and 8 bases from J, with 15 bases between. This CDR3 is 14 amino acids long. CDR3 in DNA: TGCGCCAGCAGCATAGGGGGTGCCGGCGAAAAACTGTTTTTT. This encodes CASSIGGAGEKLFF.

This clone was seen a single time. The rearrangement joins TRBV9 to TRBJ1-6; D gene ambiguous. This CDR3 is built from 13 residues. Germline values: CDR1 SGDLS, CDR2 YYNGEE. V lost 4 bases to trimming and J lost 6 bases, with 8 bases between them. The CDR3 is CASSITRNSPLHF. CDR3 nucleotides: TGTGCCAGCAGCATTACACGTAATTCACCCCTCCACTTT.

In regard to this clone: At one end, the junction sequence differs from germline, possibly due to a read error. The same CDR3 is also encoded by other DNA sequences in this sample. The genes are TRBV19 and TRBJ1-6, with TRBD1 matching 8 bases. The CDR3 spans 15 residues. Germline V gene data show CDR1 as LNHDA and CDR2 as SQIVND (reference sequence). The CDR3 DNA reads TGTGCCAGTAGTATCACAGGGGGATTAAATTCACCCCTCCATTTT. Protein product: CASSITGGLNSPLHF. The whole variable domain, remainder taken from reference TRBV19 and TRBJ1-6, is DGGITQSPKYLFRKEGQNVTLSCEQNLNHDAMYWYRQDPGQGLRLIYYSQIVNDFQKGDIAEGYSVSREKKESFPLTVTSAQKNPTAFYLCASSITGGLNSPLHFGNGTRLTVT.

The rearrangement joins TRBV24-1 to TRBJ2-1; a possible D gene is TRBD2 (6 bases). The CDR3 loop spans 13 amino acids. The V end was cut by 5 bases, the J end by 5 bases, with 9 bases between. The V gene's germline CDR1 is KGHDR and CDR2 SFDVKD. The CDR3 is CATSGPGDNEQFF. CDR3 bases: TGTGCCACCAGTGGCCCGGGGGACAATGAGCAGTTCTTC.

This chain uses TRBV3-1 (or the pseudogene TRBV3-2) with TRBJ1-2; D is perhaps TRBD1 (5 bases). The CDR3 is 15 amino acids. Germline V gene sequence: CDR1 LGHDT, CDR2 YNNKEL (reference sequence). V was cut by 3 bases and J by 8 bases, with 19 bases left in between. CDR3 protein: CASSHIRRQNVGYTF. CDR3 sequence (DNA): TGTGCCAGCAGCCACATCCGGCGACAGAATGTGGGCTACACCTTC.

This clone was detected once. This chain uses TRBV7-2 with TRBJ1-6; 9 nucleotides match TRBD1. The V gene's germline CDR1 is SGHTA and CDR2 FQGNSA. The V and J ends lost 5 bases and 4 bases, in that order; junction bases with no gene match: 3. This CDR3 has 15 residues. For the CDR3, the DNA is TGTGCCAGCAGCCAGACAGGGGGATATAATTCACCCCTCCACTTT. Its protein product is CASSQTGGYNSPLHF.

The rearrangement uses TRBV9 and TRBJ2-2; no clear D gene. Germline values: CDR1 SGDLS, CDR2 YYNGEE. This CDR3 contains 15 residues. The V gene lost 0 bases and the J gene lost 0 bases, with 6 bases spanning the gap. CDR3 amino acids: CASSVGQTNTGELFF. Here the CDR3 DNA reads TGTGCCAGCAGCGTAGGGCAGACGAACACCGGGGAGCTGTTTTTT.

The V and J genes are TRBV29-1 and TRBJ1-2, with D uncertain. The CDR3 loop spans 16 amino acids. Germline CDR1 is SQVTM and CDR2 is ANQGSEA. Trimming took 4 bases from V and 0 from J, leaving 18 bases between them. The CDR3 coding sequence is TGCAGCGTTGTGTATGGGCGAGTGGGCTCTAACTATGGCTACACCTTC. Its translation: CSVVYGRVGSNYGYTF.

The sample holds one count of this clone. The chain carries TRBV19 and TRBJ1-2; a possible D gene is TRBD1 (5 bases). In germline, CDR1 is LNHDA, CDR2 SQIVND (reference sequence). This CDR3 has 15 amino acids. The V and J ends lost 3 bases and 2 bases respectively, with 13 bases between them. The CDR3 loop is CASSMMTDQNYGYTF. The CDR3 DNA follows: TGTGCCAGTAGTATGATGACAGATCAGAACTATGGCTACACCTTC. Full variable domain (remainder filled in from reference TRBV19 and TRBJ1-2): DGGITQSPKYLFRKEGQNVTLSCEQNLNHDAMYWYRQDPGQGLRLIYYSQIVNDFQKGDIAEGYSVSREKKESFPLTVTSAQKNPTAFYLCASSMMTDQNYGYTFGSGTRLTVV.

This sequence joins TRBV6-5 and TRBJ2-7; unclear D gene. Germline V gene lookup returns CDR1 MNHEY and CDR2 SVGAGI. V was trimmed by 6 bases and J by 5 bases, leaving 11 bases between them. The CDR3 has 12 amino acids. This chain's CDR3 is CASSGAKDEQYF. The CDR3 coding sequence is TGTGCCAGCAGCGGAGCGAAGGACGAGCAGTACTTC.

The rearrangement joins TRBV3-1 (or the pseudogene TRBV3-2) to TRBJ2-3, with TRBD1 matching 12 bases. The CDR3 sequence is 15 residues long. Germline assignment: CDR1 LGHDT and CDR2 YNNKEL (reference sequence). Trimming took 4 bases from V and 5 from J; bases not matched to a gene: 4. The CDR3 loop reads CASSPRDRGRDTQYF. The CDR3 DNA is TGTGCCAGCAGCCCTCGGGACAGGGGGCGAGATACGCAGTATTTT.

V and J are TRBV5-1 and TRBJ1-2, with 10 bases aligning to TRBD1. CDR3 size: 15 residues. V was clipped by 2 bases and J by 7 bases; unmatched bases: 8. The germline V gene encodes CDR1 SGHRS and CDR2 YFSETQ. The CDR3 nucleotides read TGCGCCAGCAGCTTACCGGGACAGGGGAATGCTGGCTACACCTTC. Amino acid sequence: CASSLPGQGNAGYTF.

The chain couples TRBV7-8 to TRBJ2-5; 11 nucleotides align to TRBD2. J lost 0 bases, V lost 5 bases, and 8 bases had no gene match. The CDR3 loop spans 17 amino acids. Looked up from germline, CDR1 is SGHVS and CDR2 is FQNEAQ. The CDR3 is CASSRGLAGGYQETQYF. In DNA form, the CDR3 reads TGTGCCAGCAGCCGAGGGCTAGCGGGGGGTTACCAAGAGACCCAGTACTTC.